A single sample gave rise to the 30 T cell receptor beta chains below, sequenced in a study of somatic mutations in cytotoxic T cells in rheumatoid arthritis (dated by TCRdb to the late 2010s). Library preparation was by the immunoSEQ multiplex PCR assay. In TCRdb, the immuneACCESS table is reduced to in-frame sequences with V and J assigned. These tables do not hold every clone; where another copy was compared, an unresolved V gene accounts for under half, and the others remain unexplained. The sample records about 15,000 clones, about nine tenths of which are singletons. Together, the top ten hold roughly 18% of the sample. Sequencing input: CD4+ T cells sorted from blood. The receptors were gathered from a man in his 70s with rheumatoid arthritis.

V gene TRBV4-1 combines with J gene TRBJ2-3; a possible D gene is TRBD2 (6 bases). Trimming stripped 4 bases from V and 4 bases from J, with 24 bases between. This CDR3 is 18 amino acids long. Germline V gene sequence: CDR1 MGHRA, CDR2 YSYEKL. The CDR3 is CASSLGTRARGASDTQYF. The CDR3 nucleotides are TGCGCCAGCAGCCTCGGAACCCGGGCGCGGGGAGCCTCAGATACGCAGTATTTT.

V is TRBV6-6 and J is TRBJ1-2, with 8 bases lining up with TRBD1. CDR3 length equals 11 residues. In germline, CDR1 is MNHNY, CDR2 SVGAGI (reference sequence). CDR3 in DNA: TGTGCTACCGGACAGGGCGCTGGCTACACCTTC. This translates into CATGQGAGYTF.

The CDR3 here is CASSRTDWSSYEQYF. As DNA, the CDR3 is TGTGCCAGCAGCCGGACAGATTGGAGCTCCTACGAGCAGTACTTC. V gene TRBV5-5 combines with J gene TRBJ2-7; weak D call: TRBD1 (6 bases). There are 15 residues in the CDR3. V lost 4 bases to trimming and J lost 0 bases, with 14 bases between them. The germline V gene has CDR1 SGHKS and CDR2 YYEKEE (reference sequence).

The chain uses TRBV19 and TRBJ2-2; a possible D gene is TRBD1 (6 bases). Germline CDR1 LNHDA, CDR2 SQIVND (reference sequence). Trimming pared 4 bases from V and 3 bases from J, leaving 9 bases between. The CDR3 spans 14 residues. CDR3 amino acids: CASSRNRDTGELFF. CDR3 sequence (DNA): TGTGCCAGTAGTAGAAACAGGGACACCGGGGAGCTGTTTTTT.

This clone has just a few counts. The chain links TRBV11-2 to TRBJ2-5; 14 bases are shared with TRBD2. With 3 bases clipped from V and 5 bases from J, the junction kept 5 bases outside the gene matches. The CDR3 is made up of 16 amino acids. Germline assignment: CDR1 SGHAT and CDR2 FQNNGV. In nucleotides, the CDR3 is TGTGCCAGCAGCTTGATGACTAGCGGGAGGGCTGAGACCCAGTACTTC. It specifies CASSLMTSGRAETQYF. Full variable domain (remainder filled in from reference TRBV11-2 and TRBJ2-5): EAGVAQSPRYKIIEKRQSVAFWCNPISGHATLYWYQQILGQGPKLLIQFQNNGVVDDSQLPKDRFSAERLKGVDSTLKIQPAKLEDSAVYLCASSLMTSGRAETQYFGPGTRLLVL.

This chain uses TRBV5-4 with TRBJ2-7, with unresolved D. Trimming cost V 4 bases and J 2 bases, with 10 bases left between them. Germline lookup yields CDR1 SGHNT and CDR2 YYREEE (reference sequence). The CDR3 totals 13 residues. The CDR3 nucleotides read TGTGCCAGCAGCGCCCTCCCTACCTACGAGCAGTACTTC. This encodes CASSALPTYEQYF.

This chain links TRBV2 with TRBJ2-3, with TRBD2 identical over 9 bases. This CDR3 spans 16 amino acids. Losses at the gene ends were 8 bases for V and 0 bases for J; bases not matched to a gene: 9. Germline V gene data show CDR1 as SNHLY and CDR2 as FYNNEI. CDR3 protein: CASRPRLAGSTDTQYF. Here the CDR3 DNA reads TGTGCCAGCCGCCCCAGGCTAGCGGGGAGCACAGATACGCAGTATTTT.

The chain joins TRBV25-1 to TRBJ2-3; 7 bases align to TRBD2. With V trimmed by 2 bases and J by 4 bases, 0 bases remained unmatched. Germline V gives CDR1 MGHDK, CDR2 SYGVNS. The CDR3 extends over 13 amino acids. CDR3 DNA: TGTGCCAGCAGTGAACTAGCGGCAGATACGCAGTATTTT. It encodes CASSELAADTQYF.

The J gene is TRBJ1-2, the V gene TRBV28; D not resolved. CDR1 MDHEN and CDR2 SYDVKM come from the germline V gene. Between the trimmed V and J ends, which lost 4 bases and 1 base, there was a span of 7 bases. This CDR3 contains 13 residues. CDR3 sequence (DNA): TGTGCCAGCAGTTCACACAATAACTATGGCTACACCTTC. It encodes CASSSHNNYGYTF.

CDR3 residues: CASSLQGGQPQHF. The CDR3 DNA sequence: TGCGCCAGCAGCTTGCAGGGCGGCCAGCCCCAGCATTTT. V gene TRBV5-1 combines with J gene TRBJ1-5; maybe TRBD1 (5 bases). Trimming removed 1 base at V and 7 bases at J, with 9 bases between. Germline CDR1 and CDR2: SGHRS and YFSETQ. The CDR3 consists of 13 residues. Full variable domain (rest looked up from reference TRBV5-1 and TRBJ1-5): KAGVTQTPRYLIKTRGQQVTLSCSPISGHRSVSWYQQTPGQGLQFLFEYFSETQRNKGNFPGRFSGRQFSNSRSEMNVSTLELGDSALYLCASSLQGGQPQHFGDGTRLSIL.

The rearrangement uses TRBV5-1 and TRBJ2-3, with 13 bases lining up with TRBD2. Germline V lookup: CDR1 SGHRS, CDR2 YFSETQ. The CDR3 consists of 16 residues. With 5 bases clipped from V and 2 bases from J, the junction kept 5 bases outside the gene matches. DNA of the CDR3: TGCGCCAGCAGGACCGGGACTAGCGGGAACACAGATACGCAGTATTTT. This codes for CASRTGTSGNTDTQYF.

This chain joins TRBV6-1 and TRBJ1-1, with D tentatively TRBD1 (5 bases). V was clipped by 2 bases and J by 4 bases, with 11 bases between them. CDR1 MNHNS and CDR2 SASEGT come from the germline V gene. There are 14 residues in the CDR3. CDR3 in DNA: TGTGCCAGCAGTGAATGGGGCTTGGGCACTGAAGCTTTCTTT. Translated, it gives CASSEWGLGTEAFF.

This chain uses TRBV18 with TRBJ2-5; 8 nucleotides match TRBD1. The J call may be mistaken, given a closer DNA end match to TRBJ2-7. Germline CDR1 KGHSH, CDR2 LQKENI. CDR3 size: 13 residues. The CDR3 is CASSPDRDVEQYF. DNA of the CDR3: TGTGCCAGCTCACCGGACAGGGATGTCGAGCAGTACTTC.

The CDR3 is CASSVRQGRNTEAFF. The CDR3 DNA reads TGTGCCAGCAGTGTACGACAGGGAAGGAACACTGAAGCTTTCTTT. The V gene is TRBV27, the J gene TRBJ1-1; TRBD1 matches 7 bases. The CDR3 consists of 15 residues. After removal of 5 bases from V and 1 base from J, the junction contained 7 bases not matched to a gene. Germline-derived CDR1 and CDR2 are MNHEY and SMNVEV (reference sequence).

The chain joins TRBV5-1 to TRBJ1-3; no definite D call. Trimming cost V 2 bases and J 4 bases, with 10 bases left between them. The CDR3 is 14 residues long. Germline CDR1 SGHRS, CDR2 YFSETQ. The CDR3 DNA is TGCGCCAGCAGCTTTCGTGGGCAGGGAAACACCATATATTTT. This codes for CASSFRGQGNTIYF.

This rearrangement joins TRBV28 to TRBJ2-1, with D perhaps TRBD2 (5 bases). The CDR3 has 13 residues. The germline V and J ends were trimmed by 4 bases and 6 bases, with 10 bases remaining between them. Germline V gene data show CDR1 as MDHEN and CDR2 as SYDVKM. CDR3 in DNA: TGTGCCAGCAGTTCCCCCCGGGGCAATGAGCAGTTCTTC. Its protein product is CASSSPRGNEQFF. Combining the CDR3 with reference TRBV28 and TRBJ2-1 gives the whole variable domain DVKVTQSSRYLVKRTGEKVFLECVQDMDHENMFWYRQDPGLGLRLIYFSYDVKMKEKGDIPEGYSVSREKKERFSLILESASTNQTSMYLCASSSPRGNEQFFGPGTRLTVL.

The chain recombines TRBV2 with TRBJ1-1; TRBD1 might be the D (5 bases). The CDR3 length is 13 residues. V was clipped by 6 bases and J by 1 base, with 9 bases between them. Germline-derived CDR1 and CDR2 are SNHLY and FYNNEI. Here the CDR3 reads CASRRGRNTEAFF. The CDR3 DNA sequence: TGTGCCAGCAGGCGGGGACGGAACACTGAAGCTTTCTTT.

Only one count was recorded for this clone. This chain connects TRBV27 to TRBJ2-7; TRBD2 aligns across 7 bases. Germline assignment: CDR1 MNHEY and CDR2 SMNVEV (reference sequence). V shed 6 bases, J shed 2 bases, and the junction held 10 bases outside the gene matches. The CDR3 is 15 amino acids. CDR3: CASRGTGLAAYEQYF. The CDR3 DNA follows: TGTGCCAGCAGGGGGACCGGCCTAGCGGCCTACGAGCAGTACTTC.

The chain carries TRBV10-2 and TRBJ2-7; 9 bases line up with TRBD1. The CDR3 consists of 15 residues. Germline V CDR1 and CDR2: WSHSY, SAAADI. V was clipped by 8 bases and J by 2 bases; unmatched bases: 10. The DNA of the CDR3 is TGCGCCAGCTCACTGGAGACAGGGGGTCCCTACGAGCAGTACTTC. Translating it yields CASSLETGGPYEQYF.

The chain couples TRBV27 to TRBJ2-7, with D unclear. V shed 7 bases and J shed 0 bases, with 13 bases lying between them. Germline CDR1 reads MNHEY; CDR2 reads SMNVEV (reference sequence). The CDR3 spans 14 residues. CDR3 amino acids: CASNSIRGSYEQYF. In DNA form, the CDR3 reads TGTGCCAGCAACTCCATAAGAGGCTCCTACGAGCAGTACTTC.

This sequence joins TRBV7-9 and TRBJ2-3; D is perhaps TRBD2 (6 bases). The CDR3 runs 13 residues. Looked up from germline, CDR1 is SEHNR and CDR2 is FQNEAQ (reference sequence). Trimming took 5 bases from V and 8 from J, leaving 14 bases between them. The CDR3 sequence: CASSPPGLPTQYF. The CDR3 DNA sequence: TGTGCCAGCAGCCCCCCGGGACTCCCTACGCAGTATTTT.

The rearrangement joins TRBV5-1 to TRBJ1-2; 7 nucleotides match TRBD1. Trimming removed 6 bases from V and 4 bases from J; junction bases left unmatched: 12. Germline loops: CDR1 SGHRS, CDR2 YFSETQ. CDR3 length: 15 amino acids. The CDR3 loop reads CASTPFEAGGYGYTF. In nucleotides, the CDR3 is TGCGCCAGCACCCCATTTGAGGCAGGGGGCTATGGCTACACCTTC. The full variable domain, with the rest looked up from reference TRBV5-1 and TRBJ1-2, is KAGVTQTPRYLIKTRGQQVTLSCSPISGHRSVSWYQQTPGQGLQFLFEYFSETQRNKGNFPGRFSGRQFSNSRSEMNVSTLELGDSALYLCASTPFEAGGYGYTFGSGTRLTVV.

Written as DNA, the CDR3 is TGTGCCAGTAGTATACGCAGTTTCACTGAAGCTTTCTTT. Translation gives CASSIRSFTEAFF. The chain couples TRBV19 to TRBJ1-1; D is unclear. The V end lost 2 bases, the J end lost 4 bases, and 8 bases lay between the germline ends. CDR3 length: 13 residues. Germline V gives CDR1 LNHDA, CDR2 SQIVND (reference sequence).

CDR3 protein: CASSPGQGGRQPQHF. The CDR3 nucleotides are TGTGCCAGCAGCCCAGGACAGGGTGGTCGTCAGCCCCAGCATTTT. The chain combines TRBV7-6 with TRBJ1-5, with 8 positions matching TRBD1. There are 15 residues in the CDR3. The V gene's germline CDR1 is SGHVS and CDR2 FNYEAQ. V was pared by 5 bases and J by 6 bases, with 9 bases of the junction left unmatched.

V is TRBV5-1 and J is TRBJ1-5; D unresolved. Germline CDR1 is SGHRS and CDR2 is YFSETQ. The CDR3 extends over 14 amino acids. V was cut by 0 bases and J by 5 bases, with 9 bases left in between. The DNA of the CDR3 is TGCGCCAGCAGCTTGGGCGGGGAGTATCAGCCCCAGCATTTT. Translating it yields CASSLGGEYQPQHF.

The CDR3 sequence is CASSFWQRLFSYEQYF. The CDR3 nucleotides read TGTGCCAGCAGTTTCTGGCAGAGACTATTCTCCTACGAGCAGTACTTC. The rearrangement uses TRBV2 and TRBJ2-7, with a weak D call TRBD2 (5 bases). Germline values: CDR1 SNHLY, CDR2 FYNNEI. Trimming removed 5 bases at V and 0 bases at J, with 17 bases between. CDR3 length: 16 amino acids.

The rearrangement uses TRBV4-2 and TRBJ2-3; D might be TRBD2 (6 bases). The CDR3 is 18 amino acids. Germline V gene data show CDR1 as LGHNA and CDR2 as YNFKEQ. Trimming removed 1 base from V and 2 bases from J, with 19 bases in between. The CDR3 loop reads CASSQVRLLSGPTDTQYF. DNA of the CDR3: TGTGCCAGCAGCCAAGTGAGGTTACTTAGCGGACCCACAGATACGCAGTATTTT.

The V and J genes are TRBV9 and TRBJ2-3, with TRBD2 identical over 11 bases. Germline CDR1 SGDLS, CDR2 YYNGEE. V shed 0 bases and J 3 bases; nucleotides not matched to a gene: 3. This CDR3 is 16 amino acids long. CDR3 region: CASSVGLAGRTDTQYF. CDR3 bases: TGTGCCAGCAGCGTAGGACTAGCGGGGAGGACAGATACGCAGTATTTT.

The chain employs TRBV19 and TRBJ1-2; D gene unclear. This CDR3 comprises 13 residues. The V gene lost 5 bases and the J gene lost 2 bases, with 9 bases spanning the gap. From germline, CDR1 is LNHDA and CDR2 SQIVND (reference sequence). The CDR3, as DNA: TGTGCCAGTAGTCCCACCCAGAACTATGGCTACACCTTC. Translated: CASSPTQNYGYTF.

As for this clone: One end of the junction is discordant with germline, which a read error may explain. This CDR3 is CASREGALGTDTQYF. The CDR3, as DNA: TGTGCCAGCAGGGAAGGGGCGCTTGGCACAGATACGCAGTATTTT. The chain carries TRBV2 and TRBJ2-3; D is possibly TRBD1 (5 bases). CDR1 SNHLY and CDR2 FYNNEI come from the germline V gene. This CDR3 region has 15 residues. Together with reference TRBV2 and TRBJ2-3, the CDR3 gives the full variable domain: EPEVTQTPSHQVTQMGQEVILRCVPISNHLYFYWYRQILGQKVEFLVSFYNNEISEKSEIFDDQFSVERPDGSNFTLKIRSTKLEDSAMYFCASREGALGTDTQYFGPGTRLTVL.